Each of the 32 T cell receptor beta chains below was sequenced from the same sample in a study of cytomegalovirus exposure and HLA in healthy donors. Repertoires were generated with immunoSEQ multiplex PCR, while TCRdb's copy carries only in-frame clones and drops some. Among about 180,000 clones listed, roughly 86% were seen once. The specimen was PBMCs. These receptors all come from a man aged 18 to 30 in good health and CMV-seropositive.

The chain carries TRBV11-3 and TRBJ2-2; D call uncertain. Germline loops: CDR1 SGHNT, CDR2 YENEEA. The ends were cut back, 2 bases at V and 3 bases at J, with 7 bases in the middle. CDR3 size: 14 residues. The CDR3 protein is CASSLRQDTGELFF. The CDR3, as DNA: TGTGCCAGCAGCTTAAGACAAGACACCGGGGAGCTGTTTTTT.

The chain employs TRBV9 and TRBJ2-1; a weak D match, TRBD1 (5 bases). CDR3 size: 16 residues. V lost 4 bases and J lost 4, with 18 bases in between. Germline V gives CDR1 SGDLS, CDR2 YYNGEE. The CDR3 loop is CASSPNRSPFYNEQFF. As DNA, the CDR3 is TGTGCCAGCAGCCCTAACAGGAGCCCCTTTTACAATGAGCAGTTCTTC.

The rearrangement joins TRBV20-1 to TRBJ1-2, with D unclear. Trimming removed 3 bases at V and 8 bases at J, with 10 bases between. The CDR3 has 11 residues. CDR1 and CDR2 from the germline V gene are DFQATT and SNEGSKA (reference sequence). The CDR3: CSASGGRGYTF. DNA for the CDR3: TGCAGTGCTAGCGGTGGGCGCGGCTACACCTTC.

The CDR3, as DNA: TGTGCCTCTGGCGGGCAGGCCACCGGGGAGCTGTTTTTT. Protein: CASGGQATGELFF. The V call is TRBV19, the J call TRBJ2-2; perhaps TRBD2 as D (5 bases). The germline CDR1 and CDR2 sequences are LNHDA and SQIVND (reference sequence). Trimming took off 11 bases at V and 4 bases at J, with 14 bases between the two ends. This CDR3 spans 13 amino acids.

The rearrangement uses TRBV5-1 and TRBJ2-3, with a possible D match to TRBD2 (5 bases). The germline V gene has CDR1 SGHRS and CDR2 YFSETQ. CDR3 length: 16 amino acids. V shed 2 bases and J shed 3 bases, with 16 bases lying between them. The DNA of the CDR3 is TGCGCCAGCAGCTTTCAGGCGGGCCTTGGGACAGATACGCAGTATTTT. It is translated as CASSFQAGLGTDTQYF.

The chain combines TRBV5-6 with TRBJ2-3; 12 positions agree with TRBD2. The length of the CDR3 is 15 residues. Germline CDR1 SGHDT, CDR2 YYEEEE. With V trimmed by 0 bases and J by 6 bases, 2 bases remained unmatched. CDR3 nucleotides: TGTGCCAGCAGCTTGGGACTAGCGGGAGTCGATACGCAGTATTTT. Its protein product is CASSLGLAGVDTQYF.

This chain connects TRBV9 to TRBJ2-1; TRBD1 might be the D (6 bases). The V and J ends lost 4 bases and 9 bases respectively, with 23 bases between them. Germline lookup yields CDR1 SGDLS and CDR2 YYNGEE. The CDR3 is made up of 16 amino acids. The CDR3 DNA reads TGTGCCAGCAGCAACCCGGGACACACAAGAAGGGGTGAGCAGTTCTTC. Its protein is CASSNPGHTRRGEQFF.

The CDR3 coding sequence is TGTGCCAGCAAGGGGACTAAGGGGACGATCTCTGGAAACACCATATATTTT. This sequence encodes CASKGTKGTISGNTIYF. The chain has TRBV28 and TRBJ1-3; D might be TRBD1 (5 bases). Germline loops: CDR1 MDHEN, CDR2 SYDVKM. V lost 7 bases and J 0 bases, leaving 19 bases between the germline ends. There are 17 residues in the CDR3.

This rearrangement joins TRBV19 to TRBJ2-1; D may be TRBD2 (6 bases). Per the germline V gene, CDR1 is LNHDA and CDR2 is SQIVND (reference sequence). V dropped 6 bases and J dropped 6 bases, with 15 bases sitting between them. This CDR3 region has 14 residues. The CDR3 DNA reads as TGTGCCAGTAGGCCCTTTCACGGGGGCAATGAGCAGTTCTTC. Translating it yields CASRPFHGGNEQFF.

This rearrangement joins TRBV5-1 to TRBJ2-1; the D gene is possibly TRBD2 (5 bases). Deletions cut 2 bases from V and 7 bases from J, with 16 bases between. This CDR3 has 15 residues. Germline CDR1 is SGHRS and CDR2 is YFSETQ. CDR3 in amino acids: CASSFSTILPNEQFF. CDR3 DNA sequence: TGCGCCAGCAGCTTCTCGACTATACTCCCGAATGAGCAGTTCTTC.

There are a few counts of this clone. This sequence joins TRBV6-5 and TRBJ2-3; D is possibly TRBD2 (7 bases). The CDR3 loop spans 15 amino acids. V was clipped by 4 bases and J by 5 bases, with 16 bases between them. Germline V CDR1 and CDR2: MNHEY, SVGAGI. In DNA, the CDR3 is TGTGCCAGCAGTTTCGCCGGGGGGCTTGGAGATACGCAGTATTTT. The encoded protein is CASSFAGGLGDTQYF.

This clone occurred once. The CDR3 loop reads CASSGEGTGNQPQHF. Here the CDR3 DNA reads TGTGCCAGCAGCGGGGAAGGGACAGGCAATCAGCCCCAGCATTTT. The chain recombines TRBV2 with TRBJ1-5; 7 bases fit TRBD1. Looked up from germline, CDR1 is SNHLY and CDR2 is FYNNEI. CDR3 length: 15 amino acids. V trimming: 6 bases; J trimming: 2 bases; junction bases outside the gene matches: 7.

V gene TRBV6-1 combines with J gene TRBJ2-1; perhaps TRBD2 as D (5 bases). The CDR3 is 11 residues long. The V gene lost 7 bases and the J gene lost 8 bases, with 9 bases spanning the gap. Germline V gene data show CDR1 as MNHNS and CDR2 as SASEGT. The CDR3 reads CASIDGDEQFF. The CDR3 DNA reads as TGTGCCAGCATCGACGGGGATGAGCAGTTCTTC.

The CDR3 loop reads CASTSHPLDTDTQYF. The CDR3, as DNA: TGTGCCAGCACGTCCCACCCTTTAGACACAGATACGCAGTATTTT. This chain joins TRBV6-1 and TRBJ2-3; D uncertain. The CDR3 totals 15 residues. The germline V gene has CDR1 MNHNS and CDR2 SASEGT. Trimming took 7 bases from V and 2 from J, leaving 16 bases between them.

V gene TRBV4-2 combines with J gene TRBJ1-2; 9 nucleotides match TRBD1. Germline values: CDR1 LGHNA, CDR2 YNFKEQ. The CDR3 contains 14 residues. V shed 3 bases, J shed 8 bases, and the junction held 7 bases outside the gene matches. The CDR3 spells CASSHLGQGKGYTF. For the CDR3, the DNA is TGTGCCAGCAGCCACCTTGGACAGGGGAAGGGCTACACCTTC.

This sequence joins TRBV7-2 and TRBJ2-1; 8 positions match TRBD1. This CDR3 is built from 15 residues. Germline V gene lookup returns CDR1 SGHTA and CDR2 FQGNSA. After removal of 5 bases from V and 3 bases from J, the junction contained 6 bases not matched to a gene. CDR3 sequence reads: CASSPGTGVYNEQFF. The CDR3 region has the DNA TGTGCCAGCAGCCCAGGGACAGGTGTCTACAATGAGCAGTTCTTC. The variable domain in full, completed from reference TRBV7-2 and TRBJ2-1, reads GAGVSQSPSNKVTEKGKDVELRCDPISGHTALYWYRQSLGQGLEFLIYFQGNSAPDKSGLPSDRFSAERTGGSVSTLTIQRTQQEDSAVYLCASSPGTGVYNEQFFGPGTRLTVL.

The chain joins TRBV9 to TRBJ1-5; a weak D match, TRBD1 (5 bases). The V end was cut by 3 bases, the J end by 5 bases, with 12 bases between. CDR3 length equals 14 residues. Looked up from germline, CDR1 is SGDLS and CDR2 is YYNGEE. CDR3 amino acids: CASSAEGIDQPQHF. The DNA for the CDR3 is TGTGCCAGCAGCGCGGAGGGGATAGATCAGCCCCAGCATTTT.

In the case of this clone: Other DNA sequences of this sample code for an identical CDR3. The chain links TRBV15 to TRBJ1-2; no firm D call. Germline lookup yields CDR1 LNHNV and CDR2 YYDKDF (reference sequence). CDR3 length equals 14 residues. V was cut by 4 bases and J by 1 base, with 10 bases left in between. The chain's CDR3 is CATSTGRGNYGYTF. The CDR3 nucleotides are TGTGCCACCAGCACCGGTCGGGGTAACTATGGCTACACCTTC.

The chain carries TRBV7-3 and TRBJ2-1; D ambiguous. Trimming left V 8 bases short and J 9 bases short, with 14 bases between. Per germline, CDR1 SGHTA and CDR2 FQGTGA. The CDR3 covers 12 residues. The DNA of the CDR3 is TGTGCCAGCGGGCCGTCCGGCGCTGAGCAGTTCTTC. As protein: CASGPSGAEQFF.

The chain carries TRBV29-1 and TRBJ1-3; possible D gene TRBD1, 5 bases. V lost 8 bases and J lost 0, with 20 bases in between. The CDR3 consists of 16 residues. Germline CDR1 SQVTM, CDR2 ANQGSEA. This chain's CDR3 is CSHAQRGPFSGNTIYF. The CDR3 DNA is TGCAGCCATGCCCAGCGGGGCCCTTTCTCTGGAAACACCATATATTTT.

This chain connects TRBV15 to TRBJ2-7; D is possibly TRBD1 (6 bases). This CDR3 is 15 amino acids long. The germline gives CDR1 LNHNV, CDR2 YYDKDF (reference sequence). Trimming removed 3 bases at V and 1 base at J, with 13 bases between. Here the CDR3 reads CATSRLTGLSYEQYF. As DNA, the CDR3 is TGTGCCACCAGCAGGCTTACAGGGTTATCCTACGAGCAGTACTTC. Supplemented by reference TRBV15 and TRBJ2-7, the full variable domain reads DAMVIQNPRYQVTQFGKPVTLSCSQTLNHNVMYWYQQKSSQAPKLLFHYYDKDFNNEADTPDNFQSRRPNTSFCFLDIRSPGLGDTAMYLCATSRLTGLSYEQYFGPGTRLTVT.

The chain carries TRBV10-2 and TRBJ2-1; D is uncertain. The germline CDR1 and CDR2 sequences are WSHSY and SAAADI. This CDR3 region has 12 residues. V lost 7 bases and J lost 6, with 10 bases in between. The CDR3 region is CASTASSNEQFF. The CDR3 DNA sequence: TGCGCCAGCACCGCTTCGAGCAATGAGCAGTTCTTC.

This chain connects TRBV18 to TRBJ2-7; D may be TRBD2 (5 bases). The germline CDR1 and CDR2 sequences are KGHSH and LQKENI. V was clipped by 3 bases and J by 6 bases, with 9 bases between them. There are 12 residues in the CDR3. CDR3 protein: CASSPWAGEQYF. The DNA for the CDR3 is TGTGCCAGCTCACCCTGGGCGGGCGAGCAGTACTTC.

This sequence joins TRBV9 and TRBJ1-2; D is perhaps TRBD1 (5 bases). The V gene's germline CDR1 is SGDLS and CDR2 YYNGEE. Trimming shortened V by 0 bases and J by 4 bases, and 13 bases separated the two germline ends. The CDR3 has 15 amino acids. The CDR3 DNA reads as TGTGCCAGCAGCGTAGCCCCGGACACCCTCTATGGCTACACCTTC. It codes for CASSVAPDTLYGYTF.

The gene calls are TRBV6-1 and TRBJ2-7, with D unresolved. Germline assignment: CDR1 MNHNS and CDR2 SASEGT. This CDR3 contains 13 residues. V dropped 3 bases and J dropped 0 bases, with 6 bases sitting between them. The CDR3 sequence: CASSDPNSYEQYF. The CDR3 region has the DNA TGTGCCAGCAGTGATCCTAACTCCTACGAGCAGTACTTC.

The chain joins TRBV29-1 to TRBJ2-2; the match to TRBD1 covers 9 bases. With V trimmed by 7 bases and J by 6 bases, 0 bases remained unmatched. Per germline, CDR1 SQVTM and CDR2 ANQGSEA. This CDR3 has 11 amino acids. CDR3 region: CSGTGAGELFF. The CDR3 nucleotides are TGCAGCGGGACAGGGGCCGGGGAGCTGTTTTTT.

The DNA of the CDR3 is TGCGCCAGTCGCAGGGATGCCGGAAACTATGGCTACACCTTC. Translation: CASRRDAGNYGYTF. J is TRBJ1-2 and V is TRBV5-1; a weak D match, TRBD1 (5 bases). CDR1 SGHRS and CDR2 YFSETQ come from the germline V gene. V was cut by 8 bases and J by 2 bases, with 16 bases left in between. This CDR3 spans 14 amino acids.

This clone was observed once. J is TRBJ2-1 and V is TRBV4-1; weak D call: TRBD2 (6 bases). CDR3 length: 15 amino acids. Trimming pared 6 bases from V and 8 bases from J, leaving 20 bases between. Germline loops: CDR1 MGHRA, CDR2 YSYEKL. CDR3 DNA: TGCGCCAGCAGTCACCATAGCGGAGCCAGGGATGAGCAGTTCTTC. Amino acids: CASSHHSGARDEQFF.

The DNA for the CDR3 is TGCGCCAGCAGGCCCCCGGGACAGGGATACGAGCAGTACTTC. Amino acid sequence: CASRPPGQGYEQYF. The chain joins TRBV5-1 to TRBJ2-7, with 9 positions matching TRBD1. The length of the CDR3 is 14 residues. The germline V gene has CDR1 SGHRS and CDR2 YFSETQ. The V gene end was trimmed by 5 bases and the J gene end by 4 bases; junction bases not matched to a gene: 7.

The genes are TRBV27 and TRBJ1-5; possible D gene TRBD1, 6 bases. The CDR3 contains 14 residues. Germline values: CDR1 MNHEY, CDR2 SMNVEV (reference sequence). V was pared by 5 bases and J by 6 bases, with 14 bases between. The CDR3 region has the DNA TGTGCCAGCAGTATAAGGGAAGGGGGTCAGCCCCAGCATTTT. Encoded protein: CASSIREGGQPQHF.

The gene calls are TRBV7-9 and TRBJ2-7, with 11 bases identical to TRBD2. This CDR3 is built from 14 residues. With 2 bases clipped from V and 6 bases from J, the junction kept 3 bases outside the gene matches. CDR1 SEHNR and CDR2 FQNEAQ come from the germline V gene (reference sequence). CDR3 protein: CASSLTSGSPEQYF. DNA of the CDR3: TGTGCCAGCAGCTTAACTAGCGGGAGCCCCGAGCAGTACTTC.

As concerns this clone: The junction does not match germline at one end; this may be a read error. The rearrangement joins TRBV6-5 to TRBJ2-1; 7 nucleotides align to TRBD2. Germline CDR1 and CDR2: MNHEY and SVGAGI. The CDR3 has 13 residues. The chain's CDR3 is CTSGTNSYNEQFF. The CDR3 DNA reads TGTACCAGCGGGACTAACTCCTACAATGAGCAGTTCTTC.